This is a list of T cell receptor beta chains from one sample in a study of blood T cell repertoires in COVID-19. Assay used: immunoSEQ multiplex PCR; TCRdb lists only in-frame clones, some missing. The sample lists about 140,000 clones, about 86% occurring once. Material for sequencing was peripheral blood. The receptors come from a human donor in a cohort sampled during active COVID-19. The CDR3 runs from the conserved cysteine through the conserved F or W. Fields, in order: clone size, D gene, J gene, V gene, CDR3 DNA, CDR3 protein. D genes are given only for firm matches. For some rows the clone size is stated as once, few or many, or as a class when expanded; others skip it.

. . TRBJ1-5 TRBV7-2 TGTGCCAGCAGCTTAGCGAGGTTACTAAAGGATCAGCCCCAGCATTTT CASSLARLLKDQPQHF
. . TRBJ1-2 TRBV6-2/TRBV6-3 TGTGCCAGCAGTTATGGCCCGAATGGCTACACCTTC CASSYGPNGYTF
. TRBD1 TRBJ2-7 TRBV5-6 TGTGCCAGCAGCTTGAGCGGACAGGGGACCTACGAGCAGTACTTC CASSLSGQGTYEQYF
. TRBD2 TRBJ2-1 TRBV6-6 TGTGCCAGCAGTCTAGGTCTAGCGGGGGGCAATGAGCAGTTCTTC CASSLGLAGGNEQFF
. TRBD1 TRBJ1-2 TRBV5-4 TGTGCCAGCAGCCGACAGGGGGAAAACTATGGCTACACCTTC CASSRQGENYGYTF
. TRBD1 TRBJ1-2 TRBV6-1 TGTGCCAGCAGTGCCAGATCGGGACAGGGTAACTATGGCTACACCTTC CASSARSGQGNYGYTF
. . TRBJ1-6 TRBV3-1/TRBV3-2 TGTGCCAGCAGCCAAGATCCCAGGGGAATTTATAATTCACCCCTCCACTTT CASSQDPRGIYNSPLHF
. . TRBJ1-2 TRBV3-1/TRBV3-2 TGTGCCAGCAGCCCCCTCGGGGGGGTCTATGGCTACACCTTC CASSPLGGVYGYTF
. TRBD1 TRBJ2-7 TRBV5-1 TGCGCCAGCAGCTTGGAGCAGGGGGCTTACGAGCAGTACTTC CASSLEQGAYEQYF
. . TRBJ2-5 TRBV1 TGCACCAGCAGCCAAGTGGGAGCGACAACTAGCGGGGAGGCGGAGACCCAGTACTTC CTSSQVGATTSGEAETQYF
. TRBD2 TRBJ2-7 TRBV2 TGTGCCAGCAGCTCTAGGGAGGGGCTCGAGCAGTACTTC CASSSREGLEQYF
few . TRBJ2-3 TRBV3-1/TRBV3-2 TGTGCCAGCAGCCCTCGGACAGACACAGATACGCAGTATTTT CASSPRTDTDTQYF
. . TRBJ1-3 TRBV4-2 TGTGCCAGCAGCCAAGACCCAGGCTCTGGAAACACCATATATTTT CASSQDPGSGNTIYF
once . TRBJ2-1 TRBV28 TGTGCCAGCAGTTTATGGCCCGGTTCGGGGGTCAATGAGCAGTTCTTC CASSLWPGSGVNEQFF
. TRBD2 TRBJ2-3 TRBV6-1 TGTGCCAGCAGTGACCTAACCGCCGGACTAGCGGGGGGGATGGGGTATACGCAGTATTTT CASSDLTAGLAGGMGYTQYF
. TRBD1 TRBJ1-2 TRBV6-5 TGTGCCAGCAGAAATCGTCAACAGGGGGGGTATGGCTACACCTTC CASRNRQQGGYGYTF